This passage covers 18 T cell receptor beta chains from one sample sequenced in a study of cytomegalovirus exposure and HLA in healthy donors. The PCR had 60 Vbeta and 13 Jbeta primers. The assay was immunoSEQ multiplex PCR, and TCRdb's table has in-frame clones only and misses some. This table holds about 190,000 clones, approximately 85% found once. Sequences were obtained from PBMCs. The receptors were sampled from a man between 18 and 29 years old in good health and CMV-seronegative.

The chain's CDR3 is CASSVESGRYQETQYF. In DNA, the CDR3 is TGTGCCAGCAGCGTAGAAAGCGGGAGGTACCAAGAGACCCAGTACTTC. This rearrangement joins TRBV9 to TRBJ2-5; TRBD2 matches 9 bases. CDR1 and CDR2 (germline): SGDLS, YYNGEE. The junction had 3 bases not matched to a gene; V was cut back by 0 bases and J by 0 bases. The CDR3 runs to 16 residues.

The chain has TRBV28 and TRBJ2-7; 7 bases line up with TRBD2. The trim removed 6 bases at V and 3 bases at J, leaving 14 bases unmatched. CDR3 length: 16 residues. The V gene's germline CDR1 is MDHEN and CDR2 SYDVKM. The CDR3 nucleotides read TGTGCCAGCAGCCCCTCCGGTGGGGGGGGATACTACGAGCAGTACTTC. It codes for CASSPSGGGGYYEQYF.

V gene TRBV7-8 combines with J gene TRBJ1-4; possible D gene TRBD1, 5 bases. Between the trimmed V and J ends, which lost 5 bases and 3 bases, there was a span of 16 bases. Germline V CDR1 and CDR2: SGHVS, FQNEAQ. The CDR3 contains 16 residues. CDR3 DNA sequence: TGTGCCAGCAGCCGAGAGAGGCTGACAGCTAATGAAAAACTGTTTTTT. Translated: CASSRERLTANEKLFF.

This clone was seen a handful of times. The chain links TRBV5-4 to TRBJ1-6; the D gene is possibly TRBD1 (5 bases). Per germline, CDR1 SGHNT and CDR2 YYREEE (reference sequence). The CDR3 consists of 15 residues. V shed 7 bases and J shed 7 bases, with 18 bases lying between them. As DNA, the CDR3 is TGTGCCAGCTGCAAGGGGAACTTCGGGAATTCACCCCTCCACTTT. It codes for CASCKGNFGNSPLHF.

The V call is TRBV6-5, the J call TRBJ2-5, with D tentatively TRBD2 (6 bases). This CDR3 has 16 residues. The germline CDR1 and CDR2 sequences are MNHEY and SVGAGI. The V and J ends lost 4 bases and 4 bases respectively, with 19 bases between them. CDR3 loop: CASSFLPRAGLETQYF. Written as DNA, the CDR3 is TGTGCCAGCAGTTTCCTACCTCGGGCGGGACTAGAGACCCAGTACTTC.

This clone was recorded once. The chain recombines TRBV4-2 with TRBJ2-2; 9 nucleotides align to TRBD1. Germline V gene sequence: CDR1 LGHNA, CDR2 YNFKEQ. The CDR3 consists of 15 residues. V was clipped by 1 base and J by 5 bases; unmatched bases: 2. CDR3 residues: CASSQGGQGTGELFF. In nucleotides, the CDR3 is TGTGCCAGCAGCCAAGGGGGACAGGGAACCGGGGAGCTGTTTTTT.

The V call is TRBV4-1, the J call TRBJ2-2; TRBD2 matches at 12 bases. The CDR3 is 16 amino acids. The V and J ends lost 4 bases and 4 bases, in that order; junction bases with no gene match: 4. The germline CDR1 and CDR2 sequences are MGHRA and YSYEKL. CDR3 loop: CASSRMTSGSTGELFF. CDR3 sequence (DNA): TGCGCCAGCAGCCGAATGACTAGCGGGAGCACCGGGGAGCTGTTTTTT.

The chain couples TRBV5-8 to TRBJ2-5; possibly TRBD2 for D (5 bases). This CDR3 has 16 residues. Germline CDR1 and CDR2: SGHTS and YDEGEE. V gave up 0 bases and J gave up 4 bases, with 16 bases separating them. CDR3 loop: CASSLAASSSRETQYF. CDR3 coding DNA: TGTGCCAGCAGCTTGGCCGCGTCTAGCTCCCGAGAGACCCAGTACTTC. Drawing the rest from reference TRBV5-8 and TRBJ2-5, the complete variable domain is EAGVTQSPTHLIKTRGQQATLRCSPISGHTSVYWYQQALGLGLQFLLWYDEGEERNRGNFPPRFSGRQFPNYSSELNVNALELEDSALYLCASSLAASSSRETQYFGPGTRLLVL.

The rearrangement links TRBV19 to TRBJ2-7; 7 bases are shared with TRBD1. Germline lookup yields CDR1 LNHDA and CDR2 SQIVND (reference sequence). The CDR3 is made up of 17 amino acids. V lost 3 bases and J lost 4; bases outside the gene matches: 15. CDR3 region: CASSIYFFGRGIYEQYF. CDR3 bases: TGTGCCAGTAGTATCTATTTTTTTGGCAGGGGGATATACGAGCAGTACTTC.

This clone was picked up a small number of times. V usage is TRBV29-1 and J usage is TRBJ2-2; TRBD1 might be the D (7 bases). Per the germline V gene, CDR1 is SQVTM and CDR2 is ANQGSEA. V lost 7 bases and J lost 4, with 13 bases in between. This CDR3 contains 13 residues. DNA of the CDR3: TGCAGCGCGAACCAGGGGGGCACCGGGGAGCTGTTTTTT. This codes for CSANQGGTGELFF.

The chain combines TRBV13 with TRBJ2-1; 12 nucleotides agree with TRBD2. V dropped 3 bases and J dropped 10; count of bases not matched to a gene: 4. The CDR3 is made up of 14 amino acids. The germline V gene encodes CDR1 PRHDT and CDR2 FYEKMQ (reference sequence). CDR3 nucleotides: TGTGCCAGCAGCTTGAGTCTAGCGGGGGGGGAGCAGTTCTTC. Protein: CASSLSLAGGEQFF.

This clone occurred once. The chain recombines TRBV9 with TRBJ2-7, with 9 bases that match TRBD1. Germline V gene sequence: CDR1 SGDLS, CDR2 YYNGEE. The V and J ends lost 0 bases and 3 bases, in that order; junction bases with no gene match: 7. The CDR3 consists of 16 residues. Written as DNA, the CDR3 is TGTGCCAGCAGCGTAGAAGCGGGACAGGGAGGCTACGAGCAGTACTTC. It translates to CASSVEAGQGGYEQYF.

This clone was found a few times. The chain has TRBV7-3 and TRBJ2-7, with 7 positions matching TRBD1. The CDR3 consists of 14 residues. Germline V gene data show CDR1 as SGHTA and CDR2 as FQGTGA. V shed 5 bases and J 5 bases; nucleotides not matched to a gene: 9. CDR3 sequence reads: CASSTQGLSNEQYF. The CDR3 DNA reads TGTGCCAGCAGCACACAGGGGTTAAGCAACGAGCAGTACTTC.

V and J are TRBV19 and TRBJ2-3, with TRBD2 matching over 7 bases. The germline V gene encodes CDR1 LNHDA and CDR2 SQIVND (reference sequence). After removal of 3 bases from V and 0 bases from J, the junction contained 12 bases not matched to a gene. The CDR3 length is 18 residues. The CDR3 sequence: CASSMMVGRGSSTDTQYF. The CDR3 DNA sequence: TGTGCCAGTAGTATGATGGTAGGGCGGGGGTCTAGCACAGATACGCAGTATTTT.

This clone showed up just once. V gene TRBV5-1 combines with J gene TRBJ1-1; D possibly corresponds to TRBD1 (6 bases). The CDR3 consists of 15 residues. The V end was cut by 2 bases, the J end by 4 bases, with 15 bases between. The germline V gene encodes CDR1 SGHRS and CDR2 YFSETQ. In DNA form, the CDR3 reads TGCGCCAGCAGCTTTCCAGGGGCATCGACCACTGAAGCTTTCTTT. This sequence encodes CASSFPGASTTEAFF.

The V and J genes are TRBV5-4 and TRBJ1-2; 12 bases agree with TRBD1. CDR3 length: 15 amino acids. The ends lost 2 bases at V and 4 bases at J; junction bases unmatched: 3. Germline V gene data show CDR1 as SGHNT and CDR2 as YYREEE (reference sequence). The CDR3 DNA is TGTGCCAGCAGCTTTGGGACAGGGGGCCGCTATGGCTACACCTTC. It yields the protein CASSFGTGGRYGYTF.

This clone has just a few counts. This chain joins TRBV6-1 and TRBJ2-7, with a tentative D call TRBD1 (6 bases). The V and J ends lost 6 bases and 3 bases respectively, with 9 bases between them. This CDR3 is 12 amino acids long. Per germline, CDR1 MNHNS and CDR2 SASEGT. The CDR3 DNA is TGTGCCAGCAGGGACAGCCTCTACGAGCAGTACTTC. It yields the protein CASRDSLYEQYF.

The chain employs TRBV10-3 and TRBJ1-2, with TRBD1 identical over 9 bases. J lost 8 bases, V lost 2 bases, and 9 bases had no gene match. The CDR3 has 15 amino acids. Germline CDR1 is ENHRY and CDR2 is SYGVKD. The CDR3 region is CAISEPQGAVDGYTF. CDR3 DNA: TGTGCCATCAGTGAGCCACAGGGGGCAGTGGACGGCTACACCTTC.